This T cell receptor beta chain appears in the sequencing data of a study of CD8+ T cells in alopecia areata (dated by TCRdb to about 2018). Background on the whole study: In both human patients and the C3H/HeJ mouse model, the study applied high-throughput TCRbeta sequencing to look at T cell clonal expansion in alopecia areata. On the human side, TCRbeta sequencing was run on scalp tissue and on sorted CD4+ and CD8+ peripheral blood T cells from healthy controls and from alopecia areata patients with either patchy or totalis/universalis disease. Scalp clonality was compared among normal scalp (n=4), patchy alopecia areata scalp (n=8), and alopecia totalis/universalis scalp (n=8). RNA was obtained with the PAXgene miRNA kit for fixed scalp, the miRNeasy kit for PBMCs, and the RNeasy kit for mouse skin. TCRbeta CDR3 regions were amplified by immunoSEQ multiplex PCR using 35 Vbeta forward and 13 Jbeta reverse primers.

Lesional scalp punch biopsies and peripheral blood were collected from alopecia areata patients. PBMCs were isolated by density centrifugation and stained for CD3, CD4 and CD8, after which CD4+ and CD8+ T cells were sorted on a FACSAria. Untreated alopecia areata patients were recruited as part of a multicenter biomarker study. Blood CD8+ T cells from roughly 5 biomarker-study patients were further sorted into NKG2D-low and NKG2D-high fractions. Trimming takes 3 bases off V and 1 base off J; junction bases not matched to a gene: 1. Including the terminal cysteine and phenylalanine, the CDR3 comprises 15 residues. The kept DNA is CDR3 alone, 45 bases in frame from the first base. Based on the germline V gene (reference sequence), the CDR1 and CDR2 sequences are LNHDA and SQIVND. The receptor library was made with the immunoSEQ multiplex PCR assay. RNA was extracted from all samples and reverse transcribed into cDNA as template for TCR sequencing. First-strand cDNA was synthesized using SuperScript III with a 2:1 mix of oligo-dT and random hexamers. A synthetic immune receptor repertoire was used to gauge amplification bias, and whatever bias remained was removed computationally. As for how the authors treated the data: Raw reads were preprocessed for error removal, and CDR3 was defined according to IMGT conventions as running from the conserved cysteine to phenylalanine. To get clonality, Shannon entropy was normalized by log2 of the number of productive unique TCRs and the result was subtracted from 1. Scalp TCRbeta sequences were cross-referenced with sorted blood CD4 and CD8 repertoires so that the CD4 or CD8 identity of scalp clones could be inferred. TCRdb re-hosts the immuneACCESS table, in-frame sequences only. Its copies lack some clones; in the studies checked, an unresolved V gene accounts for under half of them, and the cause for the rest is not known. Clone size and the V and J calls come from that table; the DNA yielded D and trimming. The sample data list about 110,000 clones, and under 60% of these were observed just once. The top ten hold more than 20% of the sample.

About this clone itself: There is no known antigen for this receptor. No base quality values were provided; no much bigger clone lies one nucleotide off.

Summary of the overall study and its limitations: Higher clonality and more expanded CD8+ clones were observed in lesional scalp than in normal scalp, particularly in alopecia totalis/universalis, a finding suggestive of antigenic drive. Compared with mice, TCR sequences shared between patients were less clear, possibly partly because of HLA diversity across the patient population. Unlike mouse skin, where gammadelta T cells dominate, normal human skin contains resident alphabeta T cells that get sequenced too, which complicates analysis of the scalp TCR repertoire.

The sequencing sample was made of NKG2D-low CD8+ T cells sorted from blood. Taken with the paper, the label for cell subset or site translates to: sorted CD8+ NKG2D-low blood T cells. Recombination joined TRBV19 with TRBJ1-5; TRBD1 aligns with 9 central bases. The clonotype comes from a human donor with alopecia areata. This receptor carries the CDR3 CASSMGTGSNQPQHF. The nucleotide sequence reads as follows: TGTGCCAGTAGTATGGGGACAGGGAGCAATCAGCCCCAGCATTTT.